Presented here are 8 T cell receptor beta chains from one specimen sequenced in a study of post-analysis software for immune sequencing data. Overall study results and limits: About five TRBV segments were more frequent in patients than controls; TRBV5-6, TRBV5-1 and TRBV20-1 belonged to this group.

Their cognate antigens are unknown. TCR beta libraries were prepared from cDNA with unique molecular identifiers. TCRdb fed the PCR reads into MiXCR, producing one record per CDR3 protein. The data hold approximately 630,000 distinct CDR3 sequences, with over 45% observed a single time. Sequencing was done on a sample of blood. The receptors come from a girl aged 2 to 9 with multiple sclerosis.

This clonotype has just a few counts. The chain employs TRBV10-2 and TRBJ1-2; 9 bases map to TRBD1. The CDR3 has 17 amino acids. V shed 4 bases and J 6 bases; nucleotides not matched to a gene: 15. Germline assignment: CDR1 WSHSY and CDR2 SAAADI. As DNA, the CDR3 is TGCGCCAGCAGTGTGAGGGACCCGGGACAGGGAGAGAATGGCTACACCTTC. It is translated as CASSVRDPGQGENGYTF.

The chain links TRBV4-2 to TRBJ1-2; D call uncertain. CDR1 LGHNA and CDR2 YNFKEQ come from the germline V gene. Trimming took 6 bases from V and 11 from J, leaving 28 bases between them. The CDR3 is 16 amino acids. The CDR3 protein is CASSPVPGSHRSKYTF. CDR3 nucleotides: TGTGCCAGCAGTCCAGTTCCCGGGAGCCACCGTTCAAAATACACCTTC.

The rearrangement links TRBV29-1 to TRBJ2-5; D not resolved. In germline, CDR1 is SQVTM, CDR2 ANQGSEA. This CDR3 has 12 residues. Trimming took off 5 bases at V and 2 bases at J, with 9 bases between the two ends. CDR3 in amino acids: CSVFVSQETQYF. The CDR3 bases are TGCAGCGTTTTCGTCAGTCAAGAGACCCAGTACTTC.

This chain links TRBV19 with TRBJ2-5, with TRBD2 identical over 10 bases. The germline CDR1 and CDR2 sequences are LNHDA and SQIVND (reference sequence). The CDR3 has 14 amino acids. The V and J ends lost 5 bases and 2 bases, in that order; junction bases with no gene match: 2. This CDR3 is CASSVAGGQETQYF. CDR3 bases: TGTGCCAGTAGTGTAGCGGGAGGACAAGAGACCCAGTACTTC.

The chain joins TRBV4-1 to TRBJ2-1; D remains unclear. This CDR3 spans 13 amino acids. The germline V gene encodes CDR1 MGHRA and CDR2 YSYEKL. The V end lost 0 bases, the J end lost 6 bases, and 6 bases lay between the germline ends. The CDR3 DNA reads as TGCGCCAGCAGCCAAGATGAACGCAATGAGCAGTTCTTC. Translated: CASSQDERNEQFF.

This rearrangement joins TRBV20-1 to TRBJ2-1; tentative D call: TRBD2 (5 bases). The CDR3 runs 14 residues. With 2 bases removed from V and 4 bases from J, the gap between germline ends came to 12 bases. The V gene's germline CDR1 is DFQATT and CDR2 SNEGSKA (reference sequence). CDR3: CSARQGGLYNEQFF. The CDR3 DNA reads TGCAGTGCTAGACAAGGCGGGTTGTACAATGAGCAGTTCTTC.

The CDR3 sequence is CSVESSGETYEQYF. In DNA form, the CDR3 reads TGCAGCGTTGAATCTTCGGGGGAAACCTACGAGCAGTACTTC. The genes are TRBV29-1 and TRBJ2-7, with D possibly TRBD2 on 6 matching bases. Germline CDR1 and CDR2: SQVTM and ANQGSEA. V was shortened by 2 bases and J by 2 bases, with 13 bases between the two germline ends. CDR3 length equals 14 residues.

The chain couples TRBV20-1 to TRBJ1-2; no definite D call. Per germline, CDR1 DFQATT and CDR2 SNEGSKA (reference sequence). V gave up 0 bases and J gave up 3 bases, with 8 bases separating them. This CDR3 has 13 amino acids. The DNA of the CDR3 is TGCAGTGCTAGAGATCCAGCCCACTATGGCTACACCTTC. Its protein product is CSARDPAHYGYTF.